The 21 T cell receptor beta chains below were found in one sample sequenced in a study of blood T cell repertoires in COVID-19. Profiled with immunoSEQ multiplex PCR; TCRdb holds only in-frame clones, not every one. The profile shows around 100,000 clones, around 82% of them singletons. Sequencing was done on a sample of peripheral blood. The origin of the receptors is a human donor in a cohort sampled during active or convalescent COVID-19.

The chain uses TRBV4-3 and TRBJ1-1; maybe TRBD1 (6 bases). Trimming took 5 bases from V and 0 from J, leaving 10 bases between them. From germline, CDR1 is LGHNA and CDR2 YSLEER. The CDR3 spans 14 residues. The CDR3, as DNA: TGCGCCAGCAGCAAGGGGGTAGTGAACACTGAAGCTTTCTTT. Encoded protein: CASSKGVVNTEAFF.

The rearrangement joins TRBV28 to TRBJ1-4; D call uncertain. The CDR3 is 12 amino acids. CDR1 and CDR2 (germline): MDHEN, SYDVKM. V was pared by 7 bases and J by 4 bases, with 7 bases between. DNA of the CDR3: TGTGCCAGCACCCAGAATAATGAAAAACTGTTTTTT. It is translated as CASTQNNEKLFF.

This chain connects TRBV10-2 to TRBJ1-2; TRBD1 is a possible D gene (5 bases). This CDR3 contains 16 residues. Trimming shortened V by 3 bases and J by 5 bases, and 19 bases separated the two germline ends. Per germline, CDR1 WSHSY and CDR2 SAAADI. The CDR3 DNA follows: TGCGCCAGCAGTGAATTGGGAGCAGGAGGGGCTTATGGCTACACCTTC. Protein product: CASSELGAGGAYGYTF.

The J gene is TRBJ2-1, the V gene TRBV4-1; 7 nucleotides line up with TRBD2. V trimming: 7 bases; J trimming: 5 bases; junction bases outside the gene matches: 11. Germline-derived CDR1 and CDR2 are MGHRA and YSYEKL. The CDR3 loop spans 15 amino acids. CDR3 region: CASTPISGVNNEQFF. In DNA, the CDR3 is TGCGCCAGCACCCCTATCAGCGGGGTTAACAATGAGCAGTTCTTC.

The chain combines TRBV6-5 with TRBJ1-1; a weak D match, TRBD1 (6 bases). CDR1 is MNHEY, CDR2 SVGAGI, per germline. Trimming left V 7 bases short and J 7 bases short, with 16 bases between. The CDR3 covers 13 residues. The CDR3 DNA reads TGTGCCAGCAATCAAGGGGGAGCCCTTGAAGCTTTCTTT. This translates into CASNQGGALEAFF.

In this sample, this clone turned up once. V is TRBV7-6 and J is TRBJ2-6; 9 nucleotides align to TRBD1. The germline V gene has CDR1 SGHVS and CDR2 FNYEAQ. The CDR3 totals 16 residues. Trimming at V came to 3 bases and at J to 4 bases, leaving 4 bases not matched to a gene. The CDR3 loop is CASSFTGGEGANVLTF. CDR3 coding DNA: TGTGCCAGCAGCTTCACAGGGGGCGAAGGGGCCAACGTCCTGACTTTC.

This clone appeared a single time. This chain connects TRBV28 to TRBJ2-1, with TRBD2 as a possible D gene (6 bases). This CDR3 spans 15 amino acids. Per the germline V gene, CDR1 is MDHEN and CDR2 is SYDVKM. The V gene lost 1 base and the J gene lost 8 bases, with 15 bases spanning the gap. CDR3 region: CASSLFVAGSDEQFF. Written as DNA, the CDR3 is TGTGCCAGCAGTTTATTCGTCGCGGGGTCCGATGAGCAGTTCTTC.

This clone was detected once. The V gene is TRBV5-1, the J gene TRBJ1-3; weak D call: TRBD1 (6 bases). Trimming took off 4 bases at V and 0 bases at J, with 8 bases between the two ends. The CDR3 covers 14 residues. From germline, CDR1 is SGHRS and CDR2 YFSETQ. CDR3 protein: CASSRDNSGNTIYF. The CDR3 bases are TGCGCCAGCAGCCGGGACAACTCTGGAAACACCATATATTTT.

This clone was seen only once. The chain carries TRBV19 and TRBJ2-7; 8 bases line up with TRBD1. This CDR3 is 13 amino acids long. Per the germline V gene, CDR1 is LNHDA and CDR2 is SQIVND (reference sequence). V shed 6 bases, J shed 3 bases, and the junction held 4 bases outside the gene matches. The CDR3 region has the DNA TGTGCCAGTAGGCGGGACAGGAACTACGAGCAGTACTTC. Translating gives CASRRDRNYEQYF.

This chain links TRBV18 with TRBJ2-3; weak D call: TRBD2 (7 bases). V was cut by 1 base and J by 6 bases, with 20 bases left in between. Germline CDR1 KGHSH, CDR2 LQKENI. The CDR3 runs 17 residues. The CDR3 coding sequence is TGTGCCAGCTCACCACAAGAGGCGGGGGCGGGTATTGATACGCAGTATTTT. Protein product: CASSPQEAGAGIDTQYF.

This chain links TRBV5-5 with TRBJ1-4; 7 bases agree with TRBD1. V lost 0 bases and J lost 7; bases outside the gene matches: 6. CDR3 size: 15 residues. Germline assignment: CDR1 SGHKS and CDR2 YYEKEE (reference sequence). This CDR3 reads CASSLVTGAGEKLFF. CDR3 in DNA: TGTGCCAGCAGCTTGGTAACAGGGGCGGGTGAAAAACTGTTTTTT.

The sample holds a few counts of this clone. The rearrangement uses TRBV12-3 or TRBV12-4 and TRBJ1-2, with 7 bases aligning to TRBD1. V was clipped by 8 bases and J by 2 bases; unmatched bases: 5. The CDR3 consists of 13 residues. The CDR3 sequence is CASGRQGNYGYTF. DNA of the CDR3: TGTGCCAGCGGCAGACAGGGAAACTATGGCTACACCTTC.

This clone came up once. The chain's CDR3 is CASSLRLIGGYTGELFF. The DNA of the CDR3 is TGTGCCAGCAGTTTACGCCTTATCGGCGGATACACCGGGGAGCTGTTTTTT. The chain couples TRBV27 to TRBJ2-2; no definite D call. V lost 2 bases to trimming and J lost 3 bases, with 16 bases between them. CDR1 and CDR2 from the germline V gene are MNHEY and SMNVEV (reference sequence). CDR3 length: 17 amino acids.

The sample holds a few counts of this clone. This chain connects TRBV9 to TRBJ2-3, with D perhaps TRBD1 (5 bases). The CDR3 contains 15 residues. V lost 0 bases and J 3 bases, leaving 11 bases between the germline ends. CDR1 and CDR2 (germline): SGDLS, YYNGEE. The CDR3, as DNA: TGTGCCAGCAGCGTAGGTAATGGACAAACAGATACGCAGTATTTT. This encodes CASSVGNGQTDTQYF.

The chain joins TRBV11-2 to TRBJ2-1; D remains ambiguous. The CDR3 is made up of 15 amino acids. The V end lost 9 bases, the J end lost 0 bases, and 15 bases lay between the germline ends. Germline CDR1 is SGHAT and CDR2 is FQNNGV. CDR3 region: CASESMVSSYNEQFF. The CDR3 DNA is TGTGCCAGTGAAAGTATGGTTAGCTCCTACAATGAGCAGTTCTTC.

This chain links TRBV9 with TRBJ2-2, with D perhaps TRBD1 (6 bases). The V end lost 0 bases, the J end lost 3 bases, and 15 bases lay between the germline ends. In germline, CDR1 is SGDLS, CDR2 YYNGEE. The CDR3 is made up of 17 amino acids. The CDR3: CASSVGPRGGYTGELFF. The DNA for the CDR3 is TGTGCCAGCAGCGTAGGCCCTCGAGGGGGTTACACCGGGGAGCTGTTTTTT.

The chain carries TRBV5-1 and TRBJ2-2; D gene unclear. V lost 3 bases and J lost 2, with 8 bases in between. CDR1 and CDR2 from the germline V gene are SGHRS and YFSETQ. The CDR3 loop spans 14 amino acids. The CDR3: CASSYDLNTGELFF. DNA of the CDR3: TGCGCCAGCAGCTACGATCTAAACACCGGGGAGCTGTTTTTT.

This clone was seen a handful of times. The chain has TRBV6-5 and TRBJ1-1, with 9 bases fitting TRBD1. In germline, CDR1 is MNHEY, CDR2 SVGAGI. This CDR3 is 15 amino acids long. V lost 6 bases, J lost 4 bases, and 9 bases stayed unmatched. The CDR3 bases are TGTGCCAGCAGAATCACAGGGGGCGTGGGCACTGAAGCTTTCTTT. Translated: CASRITGGVGTEAFF.

V usage is TRBV5-6 and J usage is TRBJ2-7; 10 bases align to TRBD2. Germline V gene lookup returns CDR1 SGHDT and CDR2 YYEEEE. The CDR3 has 15 residues. Trimming took 5 bases from V and 1 from J; bases not matched to a gene: 6. The CDR3 loop is CASRERGGISYEQYF. CDR3 in DNA: TGTGCCAGCAGGGAGCGGGGGGGTATTTCCTACGAGCAGTACTTC.

This clone was recorded a few times. J is TRBJ1-5 and V is TRBV24-1, with D hard to call. The CDR3 extends over 15 amino acids. V was clipped by 2 bases and J by 0 bases, with 7 bases between them. Germline V gene sequence: CDR1 KGHDR, CDR2 SFDVKD. The chain's CDR3 is CATSDSGFSNQPQHF. As DNA, the CDR3 is TGTGCCACCAGTGATTCGGGTTTTAGCAATCAGCCCCAGCATTTT.

V is TRBV15 and J is TRBJ1-5, with D possibly being TRBD1 (5 bases). V lost 3 bases to trimming and J lost 0 bases, with 9 bases between them. The germline CDR1 and CDR2 sequences are LNHNV and YYDKDF (reference sequence). CDR3 length: 15 residues. In nucleotides, the CDR3 is TGTGCCACCAGCAGCGGGGGTTATAGCAATCAGCCCCAGCATTTT. Residues: CATSSGGYSNQPQHF.